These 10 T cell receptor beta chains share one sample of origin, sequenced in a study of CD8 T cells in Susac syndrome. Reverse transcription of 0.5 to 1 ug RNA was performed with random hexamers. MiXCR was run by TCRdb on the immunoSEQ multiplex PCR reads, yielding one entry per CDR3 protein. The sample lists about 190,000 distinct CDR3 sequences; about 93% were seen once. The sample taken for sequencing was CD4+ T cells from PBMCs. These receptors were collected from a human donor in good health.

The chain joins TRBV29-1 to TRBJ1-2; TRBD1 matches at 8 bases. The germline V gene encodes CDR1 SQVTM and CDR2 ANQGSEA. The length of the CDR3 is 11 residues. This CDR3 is CFAGTGYGYTF. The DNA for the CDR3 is TGCTTCGCAGGGACAGGCTATGGCTACACCTTC.

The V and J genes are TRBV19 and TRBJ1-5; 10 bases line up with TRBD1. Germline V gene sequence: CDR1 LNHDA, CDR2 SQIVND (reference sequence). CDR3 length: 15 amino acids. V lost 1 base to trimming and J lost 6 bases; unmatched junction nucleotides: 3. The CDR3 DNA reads TGTGCCAGTAGTATAGCGCGGACAGGGGGTCAGCCCCAGCATTTT. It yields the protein CASSIARTGGQPQHF.

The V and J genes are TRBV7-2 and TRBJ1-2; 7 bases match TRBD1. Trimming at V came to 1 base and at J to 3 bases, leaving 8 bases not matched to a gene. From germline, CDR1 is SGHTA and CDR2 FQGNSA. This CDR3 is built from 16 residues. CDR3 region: CASSLGSGRGDYGYTF. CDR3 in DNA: TGTGCCAGCAGCTTAGGATCCGGCAGGGGGGACTATGGCTACACCTTC.

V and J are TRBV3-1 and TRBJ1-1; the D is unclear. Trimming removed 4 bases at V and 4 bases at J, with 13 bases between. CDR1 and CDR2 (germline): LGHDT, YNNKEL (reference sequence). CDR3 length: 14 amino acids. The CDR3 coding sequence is TGTGCCAGCAGCCGTGTAACGGGGAGCACTGAAGCTTTCTTT. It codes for CASSRVTGSTEAFF.

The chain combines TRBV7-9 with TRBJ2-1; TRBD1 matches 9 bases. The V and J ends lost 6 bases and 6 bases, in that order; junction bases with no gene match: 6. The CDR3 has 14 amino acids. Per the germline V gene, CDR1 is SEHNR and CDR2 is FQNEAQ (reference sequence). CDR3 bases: TGTGCCAGCAGGGGGCCGGGACAGGGCAATGAGCAGTTCTTC. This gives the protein CASRGPGQGNEQFF. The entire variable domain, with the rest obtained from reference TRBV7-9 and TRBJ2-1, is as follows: DTGVSQNPRHKITKRGQNVTFRCDPISEHNRLYWYRQTLGQGPEFLTYFQNEAQLEKSRLLSDRFSAERPKGSFSTLEIQRTEQGDSAMYLCASRGPGQGNEQFFGPGTRLTVL.

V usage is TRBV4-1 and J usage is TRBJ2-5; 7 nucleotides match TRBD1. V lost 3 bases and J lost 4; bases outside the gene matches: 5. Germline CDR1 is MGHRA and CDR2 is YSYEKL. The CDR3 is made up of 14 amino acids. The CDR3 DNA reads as TGCGCCAGCAGCCACCTCGGACAGGCAGAGACCCAGTACTTC. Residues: CASSHLGQAETQYF.

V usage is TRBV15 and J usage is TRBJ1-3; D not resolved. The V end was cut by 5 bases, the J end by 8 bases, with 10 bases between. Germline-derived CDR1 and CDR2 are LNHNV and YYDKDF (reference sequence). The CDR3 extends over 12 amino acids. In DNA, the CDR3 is TGTGCCACCAGCGGCGTGGGCGACACCATATATTTT. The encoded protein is CATSGVGDTIYF. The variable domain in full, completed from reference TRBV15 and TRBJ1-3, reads DAMVIQNPRYQVTQFGKPVTLSCSQTLNHNVMYWYQQKSSQAPKLLFHYYDKDFNNEADTPDNFQSRRPNTSFCFLDIRSPGLGDTAMYLCATSGVGDTIYFGEGSWLTVV.

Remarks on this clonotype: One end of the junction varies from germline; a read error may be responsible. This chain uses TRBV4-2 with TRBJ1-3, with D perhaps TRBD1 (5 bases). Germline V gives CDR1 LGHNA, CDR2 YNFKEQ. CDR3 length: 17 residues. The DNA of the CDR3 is TGTGCCAGCAGCCAAGATTTTACGAGACAGTCTGAAAACACCATATATTTT. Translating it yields CASSQDFTRQSENTIYF.

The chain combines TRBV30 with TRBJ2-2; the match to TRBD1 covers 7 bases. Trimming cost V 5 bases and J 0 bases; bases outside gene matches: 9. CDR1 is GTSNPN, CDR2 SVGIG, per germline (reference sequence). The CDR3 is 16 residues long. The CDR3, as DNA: TGTGCCTGGGGGACAGCTTTTTCAACGAACACCGGGGAGCTGTTTTTT. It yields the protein CAWGTAFSTNTGELFF.

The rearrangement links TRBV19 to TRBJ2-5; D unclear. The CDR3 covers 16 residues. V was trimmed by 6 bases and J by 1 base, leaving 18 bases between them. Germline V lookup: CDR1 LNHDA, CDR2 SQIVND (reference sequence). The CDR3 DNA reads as TGTGCCAGTAGGGCCCCAGGATACACTGCCCAAGAGACCCAGTACTTC. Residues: CASRAPGYTAQETQYF.